This TCR beta chain derives from a study of monozygotic twins with inflammatory bowel disease. T cells were not sorted, and total RNA was isolated straight from whole blood. TCRdb re-called the 5' RACE reads; one entry per CDR3 protein, DNA not given. This sample's table reports approximately 100,000 distinct CDR3 sequences. The CDR3 is 14 residues long. Looked up from germline, CDR1 is SGHTA and CDR2 is FQGNSA. The receptor was isolated from a human donor with ulcerative colitis or Crohn's disease, or a healthy co-twin of an affected twin (not recorded which). Material: blood. This chain uses TRBV7-2 with TRBJ1-1; TCRdb's D call, TRBD1, is unchecked because there is no DNA. The CDR3 is CASSFMGANTEAFF.